This T cell receptor beta chain was retrieved from a study of T cell responses to AZD1222 COVID-19 vaccine. Findings and caveats of the study: Nearly half of spike-specific TCRs reportedly target variant regions that are unmutated in the B.1.351 and B.1.1.7 variants. After two AZD1222 doses, spike-specific TCR breadth and depth rose versus day 0. White British people made up most donors, females outnumbered males, and clonal diversity was possibly underestimated. Just six or seven AZD1222 recipients tested seropositive at baseline.

Method: immunoSEQ multiplex PCR; TCRdb's copy keeps in-frame clones and lacks some. The table lists 60,000 to 85,000 clones, more than 75% of them singletons, with about 5% in the top ten. The CDR3 is made up of 14 amino acids. Germline V gives CDR1 MDHEN, CDR2 SYDVKM. J gave up 14 bases and V 5 bases, and 11 bases lay outside the gene matches. About this clone: Its specificity is not known.

This sample comprised peripheral blood, obtained 28 days after the second dose of the MenACWY control vaccine. The V gene is TRBV28, the J gene TRBJ1-6; 8 bases map to TRBD1. The clonotype originates from an adult who received the MenACWY meningococcal vaccine as a control. CDR3 loop: CASSPRQGRWTLHF. In DNA, the CDR3 is TGTGCCAGCAGTCCCCGACAGGGGCGTTGGACCCTCCACTTT. Variable domain in full (rest from reference TRBV28 and TRBJ1-6): DVKVTQSSRYLVKRTGEKVFLECVQDMDHENMFWYRQDPGLGLRLIYFSYDVKMKEKGDIPEGYSVSREKKERFSLILESASTNQTSMYLCASSPRQGRWTLHFGNGTRLTVT.